These 11 T cell receptor beta chains share one sample of origin, sequenced in a study of T-cell reconstitution after alpha-beta-depleted transplantation in children (TCRdb year 2016). This specimen's treatment or condition label, interpreted: allogeneic hematopoietic cell transplantation with graft depleted of TCRalphabeta T cells and CD19 B cells. The library was made by PCR. TCRdb shows the sequencer as Illumina HiSeq 2500. TCR library preparation used molecular barcoding, with unique molecular identifiers applied to normalize quantification of the TCRbeta repertoire. TCRdb passed the public sequencing reads through fastp at Q25 and MiXCR, retaining productive beta sequences. Rows matching on CDR3 protein sequence are summarized as one entry with the most common DNA and genes. This sample gives about 830,000 distinct CDR3 sequences in total; roughly 16% of them show up just once. The ten most abundant clones make up roughly 5% of the sample.

The sequencing here drew on PBMCs, mostly from graft donor cells, taken 360 days after TCRalphabeta/CD19-depleted stem cell transplant. Receptors originate from a male patient younger than 18 who had a stem cell transplant for acute lymphoblastic leukemia, so the T cells may come from the graft donor.

This chain connects TRBV29-1 to TRBJ2-2, with 10 bases lining up with TRBD2. The CDR3 sequence is 14 residues long. V was pared by 4 bases and J by 2 bases, with 1 base of the junction left unmatched. Germline CDR1 reads SQVTM; CDR2 reads ANQGSEA. The CDR3 loop is CSVGTSGNTGELFF. The DNA for the CDR3 is TGCAGCGTTGGGACTAGCGGTAACACCGGGGAGCTGTTTTTT.

The rearrangement uses TRBV3-1 and TRBJ1-2; D call uncertain. Germline V gene lookup returns CDR1 LGHDT and CDR2 YNNKEL (reference sequence). CDR3 size: 12 residues. V dropped 3 bases and J dropped 4 bases, with 6 bases sitting between them. CDR3 nucleotide sequence: TGTGCCAGCAGCCAGTTAAGCTATGGCTACACCTTC. Translating it yields CASSQLSYGYTF.

The rearrangement joins TRBV4-1 to TRBJ2-7; D remains unclear. CDR3 length: 13 residues. Between the trimmed V and J ends, which lost 0 bases and 4 bases, there was a span of 7 bases. The V gene's germline CDR1 is MGHRA and CDR2 YSYEKL. CDR3 bases: TGCGCCAGCAGCCAAGATTCGCAGTACGAGCAGTACTTC. It encodes CASSQDSQYEQYF.

This clonotype was picked up many times. The V and J genes are TRBV20-1 and TRBJ1-4; TRBD1 agrees at 9 bases. The J segment lost 5 bases and the V segment lost 4 bases, leaving 5 bases of the junction unmatched. Germline CDR1 is DFQATT and CDR2 is SNEGSKA (reference sequence). This CDR3 is 14 amino acids long. In DNA, the CDR3 is TGCAGTGCTACACAGGGGGCCTTCAATGAAAAACTGTTTTTT. Its translation is CSATQGAFNEKLFF.

The V and J genes are TRBV7-2 and TRBJ2-7, with D maybe TRBD2 (5 bases). The CDR3 has 14 residues. The V end was cut by 3 bases, the J end by 2 bases, with 11 bases between. CDR1 is SGHTA and CDR2 is FQGNSA in the germline V gene. The CDR3 sequence is CASSLRSGTYEQYF. The CDR3 DNA is TGTGCCAGCAGCTTGAGGTCGGGGACCTACGAGCAGTACTTC.

Remarks on this clonotype: Lacking the conserved final phenylalanine or tryptophan, this CDR3 likely reflects a read error. This sequence joins TRBV28 and TRBJ2-5, with unresolved D. Germline loops: CDR1 MDHEN, CDR2 SYDVKM. Trimming pared 2 bases from V and 3 bases from J, leaving 10 bases between. The length of the CDR3 is 14 residues. Here the CDR3 reads CASSLAGWKETQYL. DNA of the CDR3: TGTGCCAGCAGTTTAGCAGGCTGGAAAGAGACCCAGTACCTC.

The chain is built from TRBV24-1 and TRBJ2-1; the D gene is possibly TRBD2 (7 bases). The V gene lost 4 bases and the J gene lost 8 bases, with 20 bases spanning the gap. The V gene's germline CDR1 is KGHDR and CDR2 SFDVKD. There are 16 residues in the CDR3. CDR3 bases: TGTGCCACCAGTGACCCCGGGACTAAGGGGGGCTATGAGCAGTTCTTC. It yields the protein CATSDPGTKGGYEQFF.

This clonotype was counted a few times. The chain couples TRBV2 to TRBJ1-5; D is unclear. This CDR3 contains 15 residues. Germline CDR1 and CDR2: SNHLY and FYNNEI. V was trimmed by 6 bases and J by 6 bases, leaving 18 bases between them. CDR3 loop: CASSELPGFSQPQHF. In DNA, the CDR3 is TGTGCCAGCAGCGAACTGCCGGGGTTCAGTCAGCCCCAGCATTTT.

The V gene is TRBV5-1, the J gene TRBJ2-7; 9 positions agree with TRBD2. Germline CDR1 reads SGHRS; CDR2 reads YFSETQ. This CDR3 comprises 15 residues. Trimming took 6 bases from V and 3 from J; bases not matched to a gene: 10. The CDR3 DNA reads as TGCGCCAGCACTGATAGCGGGAGAACCTTCTACGAGCAGTACTTC. Translated: CASTDSGRTFYEQYF.

V and J are TRBV7-3 and TRBJ2-1; 7 bases are shared with TRBD2. Germline V gene sequence: CDR1 SGHTA, CDR2 FQGTGA. The CDR3 is 16 amino acids. V shed 3 bases, J shed 5 bases, and the junction held 10 bases outside the gene matches. Here the CDR3 DNA reads TGTGCCAGCAGCTTTGAAGGGCTAGCGGTCCACAATGAGCAGTTCTTC. It is translated as CASSFEGLAVHNEQFF.

The chain carries TRBV2 and TRBJ2-2; perhaps TRBD1 as D (6 bases). Per the germline V gene, CDR1 is SNHLY and CDR2 is FYNNEI. V lost 9 bases, J lost 2 bases, and 13 bases lay in between. The CDR3 spans 14 residues. Here the CDR3 DNA reads TGTGCCAGTGATCGGGGACAAAACACCGGGGAGCTGTTTTTT. It specifies CASDRGQNTGELFF.